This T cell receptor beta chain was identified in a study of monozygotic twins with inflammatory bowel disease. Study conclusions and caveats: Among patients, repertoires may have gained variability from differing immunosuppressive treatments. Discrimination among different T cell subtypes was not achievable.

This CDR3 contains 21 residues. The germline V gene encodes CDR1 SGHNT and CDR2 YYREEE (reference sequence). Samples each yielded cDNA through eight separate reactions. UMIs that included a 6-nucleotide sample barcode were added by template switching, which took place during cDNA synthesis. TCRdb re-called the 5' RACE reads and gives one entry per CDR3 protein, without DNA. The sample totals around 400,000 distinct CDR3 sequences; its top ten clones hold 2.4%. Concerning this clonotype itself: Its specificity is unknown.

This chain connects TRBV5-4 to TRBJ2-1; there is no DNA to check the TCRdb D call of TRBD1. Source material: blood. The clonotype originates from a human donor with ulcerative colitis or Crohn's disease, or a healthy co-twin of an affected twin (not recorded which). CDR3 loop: CASSFLPILRGWTEVYNEQFF.